These 27 T cell receptor beta chains originate from one sample sequenced in a study of blood T cell repertoires in COVID-19. Only in-frame clones appear in the TCRdb table, and some are missing; sequencing was by immunoSEQ multiplex PCR. This sample has 30,000 to 40,000 clones, with around 84% found just once. Sequenced material: peripheral blood. Every receptor here comes from a man in his sixties with COVID-19, enrolled during active disease.

The J gene is TRBJ2-1, the V gene TRBV7-2; 11 nucleotides match TRBD1. Germline assignment: CDR1 SGHTA and CDR2 FQGNSA. CDR3 length: 15 residues. J lost 10 bases, V lost 6 bases, and 11 bases had no gene match. The CDR3 DNA sequence: TGTGCCAGCAGTCGAGGGACAGGGGGGCCTCTGGAGCAGTTCTTC. Its translation is CASSRGTGGPLEQFF.

The gene calls are TRBV7-9 and TRBJ2-1; TRBD2 matches 7 bases. The CDR3 is made up of 14 amino acids. With V trimmed by 3 bases and J by 7 bases, 6 bases remained unmatched. CDR1 SEHNR and CDR2 FQNEAQ come from the germline V gene (reference sequence). CDR3 in amino acids: CASSFGGRANEQFF. The CDR3 region has the DNA TGTGCCAGCAGCTTTGGCGGGAGAGCGAATGAGCAGTTCTTC.

J is TRBJ2-5 and V is TRBV29-1; 8 nucleotides agree with TRBD2. This CDR3 contains 14 residues. From germline, CDR1 is SQVTM and CDR2 ANQGSEA. The V gene end was trimmed by 7 bases and the J gene end by 0 bases; junction bases not matched to a gene: 7. This chain's CDR3 is CSAGGVMYQETQYF. DNA of the CDR3: TGCAGCGCCGGGGGGGTGATGTACCAAGAGACCCAGTACTTC. Full variable domain (rest looked up from reference TRBV29-1 and TRBJ2-5): SAVISQKPSRDICQRGTSLTIQCQVDSQVTMMFWYRQQPGQSLTLIATANQGSEATYESGFVIDKFPISRPNLTFSTLTVSNMSPEDSSIYLCSAGGVMYQETQYFGPGTRLLVL.

CDR3 nucleotide sequence: TGTGCCAGCAGCGTAGCGGGCGGGAGAACTTCCTACAATGAGCAGTTCTTC. Translation: CASSVAGGRTSYNEQFF. The chain recombines TRBV9 with TRBJ2-1, with 7 bases identical to TRBD2. This CDR3 contains 17 residues. The trim removed 0 bases at V and 1 base at J, leaving 7 bases unmatched. Germline CDR1 reads SGDLS; CDR2 reads YYNGEE.

The chain employs TRBV5-1 and TRBJ2-2, with a possible D match to TRBD2 (5 bases). Trimming took off 8 bases at V and 5 bases at J, with 22 bases between the two ends. This CDR3 spans 16 amino acids. Germline V gives CDR1 SGHRS, CDR2 YFSETQ. This chain's CDR3 is CASALSARAGTGELFF. In DNA, the CDR3 is TGCGCCAGTGCCCTCTCCGCGCGGGCAGGAACCGGGGAGCTGTTTTTT.

The chain joins TRBV9 to TRBJ1-1, with D hard to call. Trimming pared 3 bases from V and 1 base from J, leaving 16 bases between. CDR1 and CDR2 (germline): SGDLS, YYNGEE. The CDR3 covers 16 residues. The CDR3 loop reads CASSEGDGRGNTEAFF. In DNA form, the CDR3 reads TGTGCCAGCAGCGAGGGAGATGGACGGGGGAACACTGAAGCTTTCTTT. Filled out from reference TRBV9 and TRBJ1-1, the complete variable domain reads DSGVTQTPKHLITATGQRVTLRCSPRSGDLSVYWYQQSLDQGLQFLIQYYNGEERAKGNILERFSAQQFPDLHSELNLSSLELGDSALYFCASSEGDGRGNTEAFFGQGTRLTVV.

The J gene is TRBJ2-5, the V gene TRBV5-1, with 7 bases matching TRBD1. CDR1 SGHRS and CDR2 YFSETQ come from the germline V gene. V was pared by 3 bases and J by 1 base, with 3 bases of the junction left unmatched. This CDR3 is built from 14 residues. CDR3 DNA: TGCGCCAGCAGCTCTGGGACAGCCCAAGAGACCCAGTACTTC. Protein sequence: CASSSGTAQETQYF.

V is TRBV5-1 and J is TRBJ1-1; D is perhaps TRBD1 (5 bases). V gave up 5 bases and J gave up 3 bases, with 14 bases separating them. The CDR3 sequence is 14 residues long. Germline values: CDR1 SGHRS, CDR2 YFSETQ. CDR3 in amino acids: CASSSGLRDTEAFF. Written as DNA, the CDR3 is TGCGCCAGCAGTTCTGGCCTCAGGGACACTGAAGCTTTCTTT.

The J gene is TRBJ2-3, the V gene TRBV5-1, with 14 bases fitting TRBD2. The germline CDR1 and CDR2 sequences are SGHRS and YFSETQ. This CDR3 spans 16 amino acids. Losses at the gene ends were 3 bases for V and 6 bases for J; bases not matched to a gene: 6. CDR3 DNA: TGCGCCAGCAGCTCTGGGACTAGCGGGAGTACCGATACGCAGTATTTT. Residues: CASSSGTSGSTDTQYF.

The rearrangement joins TRBV11-3 to TRBJ1-3, with 10 bases identical to TRBD1. After removal of 6 bases from V and 0 bases from J, the junction contained 5 bases not matched to a gene. Germline-derived CDR1 and CDR2 are SGHNT and YENEEA. The CDR3 covers 16 residues. CDR3 residues: CASRRDRGSSGNTIYF. The CDR3 DNA is TGTGCCAGCAGACGGGACAGGGGATCCTCTGGAAACACCATATATTTT.

This chain joins TRBV6-1 and TRBJ1-2; maybe TRBD1 (6 bases). This CDR3 has 17 amino acids. V was cut by 0 bases and J by 4 bases, with 18 bases left in between. Germline-derived CDR1 and CDR2 are MNHNS and SASEGT. CDR3 region: CASSEADTGMRSYGYTF. The CDR3 coding sequence is TGTGCCAGCAGTGAAGCGGATACAGGGATGAGGAGCTATGGCTACACCTTC.

The V gene is TRBV3-1 (or the pseudogene TRBV3-2), the J gene TRBJ1-2; possible D gene TRBD1, 6 bases. The CDR3 runs to 14 residues. The germline CDR1 and CDR2 sequences are LGHDT and YNNKEL (reference sequence). Trimming left V 4 bases short and J 8 bases short, with 17 bases between. In nucleotides, the CDR3 is TGTGCCAGCAGCCCTACTCCACAGGGAAGCGGCTACACCTTC. Amino acids: CASSPTPQGSGYTF.

This sequence joins TRBV3-1 (or the pseudogene TRBV3-2) and TRBJ2-3, with a weak D call TRBD2 (6 bases). The V and J ends lost 1 base and 9 bases respectively, with 17 bases between them. CDR1 and CDR2 from the germline V gene are LGHDT and YNNKEL (reference sequence). This CDR3 region has 15 residues. This CDR3 reads CASSQGGTAGRTQYF. The CDR3 DNA is TGTGCCAGCAGCCAAGGAGGGACTGCCGGACGGACGCAGTATTTT.

The V call is TRBV19, the J call TRBJ2-2; 8 bases are a match to TRBD2. The CDR3 sequence is 19 residues long. The V segment lost 3 bases and the J segment 1 base; nucleotides outside the gene matches: 13. The germline V gene has CDR1 LNHDA and CDR2 SQIVND (reference sequence). The CDR3 is CASSILLPGRAGNTGELFF. The CDR3 region has the DNA TGTGCCAGTAGTATTCTTCTCCCCGGGAGGGCAGGGAACACCGGGGAGCTGTTTTTT.

The chain recombines TRBV6-5 with TRBJ1-2, with D possibly matching TRBD1 (5 bases). V shed 0 bases and J shed 7 bases, with 18 bases lying between them. Germline V CDR1 and CDR2: MNHEY, SVGAGI. The CDR3 is 16 amino acids. The CDR3 region has the DNA TGTGCCAGCAGTTACTCTGTTGGGGGAGGTGGAGGTGGCTACACCTTC. Its translation is CASSYSVGGGGGGYTF.

V and J are TRBV9 and TRBJ1-2, with TRBD1 as a possible D gene (5 bases). V was cut by 0 bases and J by 4 bases, with 10 bases left in between. CDR3 length: 14 amino acids. Germline V lookup: CDR1 SGDLS, CDR2 YYNGEE. The CDR3 is CASSVDGTRYGYTF. The CDR3 coding sequence is TGTGCCAGCAGCGTAGACGGGACTCGCTATGGCTACACCTTC.

CDR3 protein: CASSLVVEVDYNEQFF. The CDR3 DNA follows: TGTGCCAGCAGCTTAGTCGTTGAGGTGGACTACAATGAGCAGTTCTTC. The chain recombines TRBV7-2 with TRBJ2-1; D uncertain. V lost 1 base, J lost 3 bases, and 13 bases lay in between. CDR3 length: 16 residues. In germline, CDR1 is SGHTA, CDR2 FQGNSA.

By share of the sample, this clone is medium-sized (0.01 to 0.1%). The chain carries TRBV3-1 (or the pseudogene TRBV3-2) and TRBJ2-5; D unresolved. V lost 6 bases and J 7 bases, leaving 21 bases between the germline ends. This CDR3 spans 15 amino acids. The germline V gene has CDR1 LGHDT and CDR2 YNNKEL (reference sequence). The CDR3 protein is CASSHQDWRDLTQYF. The DNA for the CDR3 is TGTGCCAGCAGTCACCAAGATTGGAGAGACCTGACCCAGTACTTC.

The rearrangement links TRBV4-3 to TRBJ1-1; TRBD1 matches at 12 bases. Per germline, CDR1 LGHNA and CDR2 YSLEER. The CDR3 has 16 amino acids. V gave up 4 bases and J gave up 3 bases; unmatched junction bases: 6. CDR3 sequence (DNA): TGCGCCAGCAGCCCGGGACAGGGGGCGTCGGACACTGAAGCTTTCTTT. It translates to CASSPGQGASDTEAFF.

V gene TRBV4-2 combines with J gene TRBJ2-7; 9 nucleotides align to TRBD1. The J segment lost 6 bases and the V segment lost 1 base, leaving 7 bases of the junction unmatched. This CDR3 comprises 15 residues. Germline CDR1 is LGHNA and CDR2 is YNFKEQ. CDR3 loop: CASSQVDDRGGEQYF. The CDR3 bases are TGTGCCAGCAGCCAAGTTGACGACAGGGGGGGCGAGCAGTACTTC.

This clone was counted a few times. This sequence joins TRBV30 and TRBJ2-7, with 12 bases aligning to TRBD2. CDR3 length: 14 amino acids. The germline V gene encodes CDR1 GTSNPN and CDR2 SVGIG (reference sequence). The ends lost 0 bases at V and 9 bases at J; junction bases unmatched: 6. The CDR3 DNA is TGTGCCTGGAGTGTGACTAGCGGGAGATTAGGGCAGTACTTC. It specifies CAWSVTSGRLGQYF.

The chain recombines TRBV28 with TRBJ2-3, with D possibly matching TRBD2 (10 bases). CDR3 size: 20 residues. The V gene lost 3 bases and the J gene lost 5 bases, with 30 bases spanning the gap. Germline values: CDR1 MDHEN, CDR2 SYDVKM. CDR3 DNA: TGTGCCAGCAGTTTCTCCCGGGACAGGGAGCGGGAGGGCCACCAAGATACGCAGTATTTT. This translates into CASSFSRDREREGHQDTQYF.

The gene calls are TRBV9 and TRBJ1-4; a possible D gene is TRBD1 (5 bases). This CDR3 contains 16 residues. Germline loops: CDR1 SGDLS, CDR2 YYNGEE. Deletions cut 0 bases from V and 4 bases from J, with 13 bases between. The chain's CDR3 is CASSVAPERGNEKLFF. The CDR3 nucleotides read TGTGCCAGCAGCGTAGCACCCGAAAGGGGTAATGAAAAACTGTTTTTT.

This clone occurred a few times. The rearrangement uses TRBV6-5 and TRBJ2-7; 8 bases align to TRBD1. Germline V gene sequence: CDR1 MNHEY, CDR2 SVGAGI. This CDR3 has 15 amino acids. The V gene end was trimmed by 0 bases and the J gene end by 2 bases; junction bases not matched to a gene: 3. The CDR3 is CASSYSGRGPYEQYF. The CDR3 DNA follows: TGTGCCAGCAGTTACTCGGGCAGGGGGCCCTACGAGCAGTACTTC.

CDR3 bases: TGTGCCAGCAGCTTGTCACAACTACCTGAAGCTTTCTTT. It encodes CASSLSQLPEAFF. The J gene is TRBJ1-1, the V gene TRBV5-4; no definite D call. Trimming pared 1 base from V and 6 bases from J, leaving 10 bases between. Germline V gene sequence: CDR1 SGHNT, CDR2 YYREEE (reference sequence). This CDR3 region has 13 residues. Drawing the rest from reference TRBV5-4 and TRBJ1-1, the complete variable domain is ETGVTQSPTHLIKTRGQQVTLRCSSQSGHNTVSWYQQALGQGPQFIFQYYREEENGRGNFPPRFSGLQFPNYSSELNVNALELDDSALYLCASSLSQLPEAFFGQGTRLTVV.

V gene TRBV7-9 combines with J gene TRBJ2-7; the D gene is possibly TRBD1 (6 bases). Germline loops: CDR1 SEHNR, CDR2 FQNEAQ (reference sequence). The CDR3 consists of 13 residues. V lost 2 bases, J lost 5 bases, and 10 bases lay in between. DNA for the CDR3: TGTGCCAGCAGCTTAAGTGGGGGCCACGAGCAGTACTTC. It is translated as CASSLSGGHEQYF. The full variable domain, completed using reference TRBV7-9 and TRBJ2-7, is DTGVSQNPRHKITKRGQNVTFRCDPISEHNRLYWYRQTLGQGPEFLTYFQNEAQLEKSRLLSDRFSAERPKGSFSTLEIQRTEQGDSAMYLCASSLSGGHEQYFGPGTRLTVT.

A single count supports this clone. V usage is TRBV10-3 and J usage is TRBJ2-7; 8 bases are shared with TRBD1. CDR3 size: 14 residues. J gave up 5 bases and V 6 bases, and 9 bases lay outside the gene matches. CDR1 is ENHRY, CDR2 SYGVKD, per germline. DNA of the CDR3: TGTGCCATCAGAAGTAGCAGGGGGCCCCACGAGCAGTACTTC. Translating gives CAIRSSRGPHEQYF.